These 16 T cell receptor beta chains originate from one sample sequenced in a study of cytomegalovirus exposure and HLA in healthy donors. The PCR used 60 Vbeta and 13 Jbeta primers. The method was immunoSEQ multiplex PCR; TCRdb's version includes in-frame clones alone and lacks a portion of them. The sample consists of some 150,000 clones, about 70% of them appearing once. Sequencing was carried out using PBMCs. The receptors originated from a man younger than 35 in good health and CMV-seronegative.

The chain carries TRBV28 and TRBJ2-2; D possibly corresponds to TRBD1 (6 bases). Germline CDR1 and CDR2: MDHEN and SYDVKM. V was trimmed by 5 bases and J by 0 bases, leaving 10 bases between them. The CDR3 spans 15 residues. Written as DNA, the CDR3 is TGTGCCAGCAGTCTGTACAGGGCGAACACCGGGGAGCTGTTTTTT. Translating it yields CASSLYRANTGELFF.

Details on this clone: The junction and the germline gene differ at one end; a read error may be behind it. The gene calls are TRBV2 and TRBJ1-1; the D is unclear. This CDR3 is built from 12 residues. The germline V gene encodes CDR1 SNHLY and CDR2 FYNNEI. The CDR3 coding sequence is TGTGCCAGCAGTGAAATGAACATTGAAGCTTTCTTT. It yields the protein CASSEMNIEAFF.

The rearrangement links TRBV19 to TRBJ2-1, with D possibly being TRBD2 (6 bases). V was pared by 2 bases and J by 4 bases, with 12 bases between. CDR1 is LNHDA and CDR2 is SQIVND in the germline V gene (reference sequence). This CDR3 spans 15 amino acids. CDR3 sequence: CASSIWAGSYNEQFF. CDR3 bases: TGTGCCAGTAGTATATGGGCGGGGAGTTACAATGAGCAGTTCTTC.

This clone was seen a single time. This chain links TRBV18 with TRBJ1-1; 10 bases are shared with TRBD1. The CDR3 runs to 17 residues. The V and J ends lost 0 bases and 0 bases, in that order; junction bases with no gene match: 4. The germline V gene has CDR1 KGHSH and CDR2 LQKENI. The CDR3 nucleotides are TGTGCCAGCTCACCACCGGGGACAGGGGAGGTGAACACTGAAGCTTTCTTT. It specifies CASSPPGTGEVNTEAFF.

With respect to this clone: Other DNA sequences in the sample encode the same CDR3. The chain employs TRBV2 and TRBJ1-3; 10 bases align to TRBD1. Germline V lookup: CDR1 SNHLY, CDR2 FYNNEI. J gave up 4 bases and V 6 bases, and 3 bases lay outside the gene matches. The CDR3 is made up of 14 amino acids. In DNA, the CDR3 is TGTGCCAGCAGCAGGACAGGGGGAGGAAACACCATATATTTT. This encodes CASSRTGGGNTIYF.

V gene TRBV6-6 combines with J gene TRBJ2-4; 8 bases are shared with TRBD1. V lost 6 bases to trimming and J lost 0 bases; unmatched junction nucleotides: 7. The CDR3 contains 16 residues. The germline V gene encodes CDR1 MNHNY and CDR2 SVGAGI (reference sequence). Here the CDR3 DNA reads TGTGCCAGCAGCCCGAGGACAGGGCTAGCCAAAAACATTCAGTACTTC. Translating it yields CASSPRTGLAKNIQYF.

The V gene is TRBV7-9, the J gene TRBJ1-1, with D tentatively TRBD1 (5 bases). The CDR3 contains 14 residues. CDR1 SEHNR and CDR2 FQNEAQ come from the germline V gene (reference sequence). V lost 7 bases to trimming and J lost 0 bases, with 12 bases between them. The CDR3 is CASTLGGVNTEAFF. The CDR3 DNA reads as TGTGCCAGCACCCTCGGAGGGGTGAACACTGAAGCTTTCTTT.

The chain uses TRBV19 and TRBJ2-5; 8 nucleotides agree with TRBD1. The CDR3 covers 15 residues. Germline CDR1 LNHDA, CDR2 SQIVND (reference sequence). J lost 7 bases, V lost 5 bases, and 12 bases had no gene match. CDR3 protein: CASSARDRSGMTQYF. CDR3 nucleotide sequence: TGTGCCAGTAGTGCACGGGACAGGTCAGGTATGACCCAGTACTTC.

This rearrangement joins TRBV6-5 to TRBJ2-1, with D possibly matching TRBD2 (6 bases). The V gene's germline CDR1 is MNHEY and CDR2 SVGAGI. CDR3 length equals 15 residues. The V end lost 0 bases, the J end lost 5 bases, and 11 bases lay between the germline ends. Here the CDR3 DNA reads TGTGCCAGCAGTTACTCCGGGGGAAGGAACAATGAGCAGTTCTTC. Its translation is CASSYSGGRNNEQFF.

The J gene is TRBJ1-5, the V gene TRBV6-5; possibly TRBD1 for D (6 bases). V lost 5 bases and J lost 4, with 9 bases in between. The CDR3 is 13 amino acids. In germline, CDR1 is MNHEY, CDR2 SVGAGI. CDR3: CASSLQGNQPQHF. As DNA, the CDR3 is TGTGCCAGCAGTCTACAGGGTAATCAGCCCCAGCATTTT.

The V and J genes are TRBV19 and TRBJ2-5, with 15 bases aligning to TRBD2. The germline CDR1 and CDR2 sequences are LNHDA and SQIVND (reference sequence). The V gene end was trimmed by 3 bases and the J gene end by 2 bases; junction bases not matched to a gene: 1. The CDR3 loop spans 16 amino acids. The CDR3 nucleotides read TGTGCCAGTAGTATGGGACTAGCGGGGGGACAAGAGACCCAGTACTTC. This sequence encodes CASSMGLAGGQETQYF.

The rearrangement uses TRBV18 and TRBJ1-4; TRBD1 might be the D (6 bases). CDR3 length: 15 amino acids. V was cut by 2 bases and J by 5 bases, with 12 bases left in between. Germline V CDR1 and CDR2: KGHSH, LQKENI. The CDR3 DNA sequence: TGTGCCAGCTCACCAGCTGGGACACCAAATGAAAAACTGTTTTTT. Encoded protein: CASSPAGTPNEKLFF.

The V call is TRBV6-5, the J call TRBJ2-5, with D maybe TRBD1 (6 bases). V lost 3 bases, J lost 4 bases, and 15 bases lay in between. The CDR3 spans 15 residues. Germline loops: CDR1 MNHEY, CDR2 SVGAGI. CDR3 nucleotide sequence: TGTGCCAGCAGTTATGGGCAGGGGCTCGTAGAGACCCAGTACTTC. This encodes CASSYGQGLVETQYF.

The genes are TRBV7-9 and TRBJ2-5; 7 bases map to TRBD1. The CDR3 runs 14 residues. V trimming: 3 bases; J trimming: 1 base; junction bases outside the gene matches: 2. Germline CDR1 reads SEHNR; CDR2 reads FQNEAQ (reference sequence). CDR3 sequence (DNA): TGTGCCAGCAGCTTTGACAGGGCCCAAGAGACCCAGTACTTC. The encoded protein is CASSFDRAQETQYF.

J is TRBJ1-1 and V is TRBV7-2; D gene uncertain. The germline V gene has CDR1 SGHTA and CDR2 FQGNSA. The CDR3 spans 15 residues. Trimming stripped 5 bases from V and 4 bases from J, with 17 bases between. The CDR3 reads CASSLGRWVSTEAFF. CDR3 in DNA: TGTGCCAGCAGCCTAGGGAGGTGGGTGAGCACTGAAGCTTTCTTT.

The rearrangement links TRBV6-5 to TRBJ1-4, with D unclear. The CDR3 consists of 15 residues. The germline gives CDR1 MNHEY, CDR2 SVGAGI. Between the trimmed V and J ends, which lost 0 bases and 4 bases, there was a span of 9 bases. This CDR3 reads CASSYSSRFNEKLFF. As DNA, the CDR3 is TGTGCCAGCAGTTACTCGAGCAGGTTTAATGAAAAACTGTTTTTT.